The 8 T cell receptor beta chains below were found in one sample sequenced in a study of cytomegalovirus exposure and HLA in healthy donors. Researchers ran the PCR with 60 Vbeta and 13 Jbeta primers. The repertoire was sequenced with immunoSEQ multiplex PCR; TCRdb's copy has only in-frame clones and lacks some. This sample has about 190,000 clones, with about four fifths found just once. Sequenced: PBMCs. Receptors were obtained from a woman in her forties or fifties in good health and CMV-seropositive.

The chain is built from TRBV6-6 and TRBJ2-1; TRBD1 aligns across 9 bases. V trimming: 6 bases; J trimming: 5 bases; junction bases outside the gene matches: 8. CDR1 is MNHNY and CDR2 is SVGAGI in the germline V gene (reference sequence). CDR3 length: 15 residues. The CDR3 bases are TGTGCCAGCAGCTTGGACAGGGGTGGGAACAATGAGCAGTTCTTC. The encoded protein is CASSLDRGGNNEQFF.

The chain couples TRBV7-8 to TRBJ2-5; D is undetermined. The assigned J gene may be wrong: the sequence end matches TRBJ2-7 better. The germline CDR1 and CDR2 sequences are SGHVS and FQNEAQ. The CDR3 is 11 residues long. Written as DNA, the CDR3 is TGTGCCAGCAGCCGGTTGTACGAGCAGTACTTC. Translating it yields CASSRLYEQYF.

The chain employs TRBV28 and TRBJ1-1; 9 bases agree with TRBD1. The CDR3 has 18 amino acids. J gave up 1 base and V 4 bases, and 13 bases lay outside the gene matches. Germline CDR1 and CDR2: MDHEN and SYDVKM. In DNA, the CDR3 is TGTGCCAGCAGTTCGTTTTCCGGGACAGGGTCGAGGAACACTGAAGCTTTCTTT. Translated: CASSSFSGTGSRNTEAFF.

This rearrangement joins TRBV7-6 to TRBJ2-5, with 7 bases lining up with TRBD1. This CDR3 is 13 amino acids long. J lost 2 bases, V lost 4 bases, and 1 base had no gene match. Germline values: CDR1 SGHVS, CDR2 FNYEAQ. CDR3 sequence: CASSWGQQETQYF. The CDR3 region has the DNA TGTGCCAGCAGCTGGGGACAGCAAGAGACCCAGTACTTC.

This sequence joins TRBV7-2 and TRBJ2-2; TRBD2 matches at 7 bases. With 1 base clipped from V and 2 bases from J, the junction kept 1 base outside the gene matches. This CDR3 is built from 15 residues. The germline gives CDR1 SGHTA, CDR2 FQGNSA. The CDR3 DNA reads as TGTGCCAGCAGCTTAGGGGACTATAACACCGGGGAGCTGTTTTTT. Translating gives CASSLGDYNTGELFF.

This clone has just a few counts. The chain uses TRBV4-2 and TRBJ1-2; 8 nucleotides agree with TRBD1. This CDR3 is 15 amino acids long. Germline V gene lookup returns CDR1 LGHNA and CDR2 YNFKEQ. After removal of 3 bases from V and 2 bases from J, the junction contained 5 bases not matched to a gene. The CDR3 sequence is CASSQAGGKNYGYTF. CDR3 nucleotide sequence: TGTGCCAGCAGCCAGGCAGGGGGCAAAAACTATGGCTACACCTTC.

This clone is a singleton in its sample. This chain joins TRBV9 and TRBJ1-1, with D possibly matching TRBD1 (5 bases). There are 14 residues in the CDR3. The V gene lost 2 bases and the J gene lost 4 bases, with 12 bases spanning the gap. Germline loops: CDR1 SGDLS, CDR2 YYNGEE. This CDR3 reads CASSVAGWGTEAFF. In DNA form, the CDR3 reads TGTGCCAGCAGCGTTGCAGGGTGGGGCACTGAAGCTTTCTTT.

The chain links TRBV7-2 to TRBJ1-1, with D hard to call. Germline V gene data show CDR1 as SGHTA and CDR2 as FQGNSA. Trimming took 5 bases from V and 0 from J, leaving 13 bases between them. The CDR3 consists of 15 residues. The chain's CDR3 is CASSLQIVLNTEAFF. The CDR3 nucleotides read TGTGCCAGCAGCCTCCAGATTGTACTGAACACTGAAGCTTTCTTT. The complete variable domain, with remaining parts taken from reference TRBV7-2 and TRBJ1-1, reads GAGVSQSPSNKVTEKGKDVELRCDPISGHTALYWYRQSLGQGLEFLIYFQGNSAPDKSGLPSDRFSAERTGGSVSTLTIQRTQQEDSAVYLCASSLQIVLNTEAFFGQGTRLTVV.